Listed here are 19 T cell receptor beta chains from one sample, sequenced in a study of glioma-infiltrating T cells. TCR alpha and beta CDR3 regions were amplified from RNA using iRepertoire nested multiplex PCR. Using its own MiXCR run on the multiplex PCR reads, TCRdb lists one record per CDR3 protein. The sample has around 190,000 distinct CDR3 sequences; around 32% are singletons. Sequencing was performed on glioma tissue, nonneoplastic brain tissue, or PBMCs (not recorded which). Receptors originate from a human donor with low-grade glioma or glioblastoma, undergoing nonglioma brain surgery, or in good health (not recorded which).

The genes are TRBV4-2 and TRBJ2-7, with D maybe TRBD2 (5 bases). Germline assignment: CDR1 LGHNA and CDR2 YNFKEQ. With 4 bases removed from V and 0 bases from J, the gap between germline ends came to 13 bases. The CDR3 has 15 residues. CDR3 in amino acids: CASSRGLSSSYEQYF. The CDR3 region has the DNA TGTGCCAGCAGCCGAGGACTGTCCTCCTCCTACGAGCAGTACTTC.

This clonotype has only one observation. V is TRBV4-2 and J is TRBJ2-3; 8 bases line up with TRBD2. This CDR3 has 16 residues. With V trimmed by 5 bases and J by 7 bases, 14 bases remained unmatched. Germline-derived CDR1 and CDR2 are LGHNA and YNFKEQ. The CDR3 protein is CASSLDLGLGGHTQYF. The CDR3 DNA sequence: TGTGCCAGCAGCTTAGATTTGGGACTAGGCGGTCATACGCAGTATTTT.

On this clonotype: A much bigger clone sits one base away, suggesting this may be a read error. The chain links TRBV20-1 to TRBJ2-7; 10 bases fit TRBD1. The J segment lost 2 bases and the V segment lost 3 bases, leaving 4 bases of the junction unmatched. Germline loops: CDR1 DFQATT, CDR2 SNEGSKA (reference sequence). This CDR3 spans 14 amino acids. Here the CDR3 DNA reads TGCAGTGCTAGTCTGGGACAGGGGACCTACGAGCAGTACTTC. It codes for CSASLGQGTYEQYF.

There are a few counts of this clonotype. This chain uses TRBV2 with TRBJ2-3; D is unresolved. This CDR3 has 16 amino acids. Trimming cost V 2 bases and J 0 bases, with 12 bases left between them. Germline values: CDR1 SNHLY, CDR2 FYNNEI. The CDR3: CASSEWAVASTDTQYF. CDR3 nucleotide sequence: TGTGCCAGCAGTGAATGGGCGGTAGCTAGCACAGATACGCAGTATTTT.

The J gene is TRBJ2-7, the V gene TRBV7-2, with TRBD2 matching over 7 bases. The CDR3 sequence is 17 residues long. V dropped 1 base and J dropped 5; count of bases not matched to a gene: 14. The germline V gene has CDR1 SGHTA and CDR2 FQGNSA. The CDR3 loop is CASSLEGGLTSTDEQYF. CDR3 nucleotide sequence: TGTGCCAGCAGCTTAGAGGGAGGGCTTACTTCCACCGACGAGCAGTACTTC. The full variable domain, in which reference TRBV7-2 and TRBJ2-7 provide the parts outside the CDR3, is GAGVSQSPSNKVTEKGKDVELRCDPISGHTALYWYRQSLGQGLEFLIYFQGNSAPDKSGLPSDRFSAERTGGSVSTLTIQRTQQEDSAVYLCASSLEGGLTSTDEQYFGPGTRLTVT.

This clonotype was detected ten times or more. The CDR3 loop reads CASRLTGAGTEAFF. DNA of the CDR3: TGTGCCAGCAGGCTGACAGGGGCGGGTACTGAAGCTTTCTTT. This sequence joins TRBV27 and TRBJ1-1; TRBD1 aligns across 8 bases. There are 14 residues in the CDR3. Trimming at V came to 6 bases and at J to 5 bases, leaving 8 bases not matched to a gene. Germline values: CDR1 MNHEY, CDR2 SMNVEV (reference sequence).

The gene calls are TRBV5-1 and TRBJ2-2; 7 bases map to TRBD2. The V gene end was trimmed by 2 bases and the J gene end by 5 bases; junction bases not matched to a gene: 6. Looked up from germline, CDR1 is SGHRS and CDR2 is YFSETQ. CDR3 length equals 15 residues. The CDR3 region is CASSFGTKLTGELFF. CDR3 DNA sequence: TGCGCCAGCAGCTTCGGGACTAAGTTAACCGGGGAGCTGTTTTTT.

This clonotype was recorded at least ten times. The chain uses TRBV20-1 and TRBJ2-7, with D uncertain. The ends were cut back, 3 bases at V and 3 bases at J, with 9 bases in the middle. Germline assignment: CDR1 DFQATT and CDR2 SNEGSKA (reference sequence). This CDR3 contains 12 residues. CDR3 region: CSASKSNYEQYF. In DNA, the CDR3 is TGCAGTGCTAGTAAGAGTAACTACGAGCAGTACTTC.

The V gene is TRBV5-1, the J gene TRBJ2-1; D remains unclear. The CDR3 is 13 amino acids. From germline, CDR1 is SGHRS and CDR2 YFSETQ. V was shortened by 1 base and J by 4 bases, with 6 bases between the two germline ends. CDR3 sequence reads: CASSLNSYNEQFF. CDR3 sequence (DNA): TGCGCCAGCAGCTTGAACAGTTACAATGAGCAGTTCTTC.

Ten or more counts support this clonotype. The chain recombines TRBV6-1 with TRBJ2-7; D is possibly TRBD1 (6 bases). The CDR3 length is 14 residues. Germline V gives CDR1 MNHNS, CDR2 SASEGT. V lost 6 bases to trimming and J lost 5 bases, with 17 bases between them. The CDR3 protein is CASSRTGRFDEQYF. CDR3 DNA: TGTGCCAGCAGCCGTACAGGGCGGTTCGACGAGCAGTACTTC.

Ten or more counts support this clonotype. CDR3 protein: CASSGSTSNQPQHF. The CDR3 DNA reads TGTGCCAGCAGCGGGAGTACGAGCAATCAGCCCCAGCATTTT. The gene calls are TRBV7-9 and TRBJ1-5, with no clear D. The CDR3 length is 14 residues. The germline CDR1 and CDR2 sequences are SEHNR and FQNEAQ (reference sequence). Trimming pared 5 bases from V and 1 base from J, leaving 9 bases between.

This sequence joins TRBV12-3 or TRBV12-4 and TRBJ2-1; no clear D gene. V lost 7 bases, J lost 5 bases, and 9 bases lay in between. The CDR3 sequence is 12 residues long. The CDR3 reads CASMTRNNEQFF. The CDR3 DNA sequence: TGTGCCAGCATGACCAGAAACAATGAGCAGTTCTTC.

The table lists this clonotype with many counts. The chain uses TRBV20-1 and TRBJ1-1; weak D call: TRBD1 (5 bases). The CDR3 sequence is 15 residues long. Germline V gene data show CDR1 as DFQATT and CDR2 as SNEGSKA (reference sequence). V gave up 1 base and J gave up 3 bases, with 15 bases separating them. The CDR3 sequence: CSARGQSHGDTEAFF. The DNA for the CDR3 is TGCAGTGCTAGAGGACAGTCCCACGGGGACACTGAAGCTTTCTTT.

A remark on this clonotype: Here the CDR3 omits its conserved ending phenylalanine or tryptophan, so a read error is the likely source. The DNA is left out, because the CDR3 cannot be placed on it with certainty; the CDR3 is given as TCRdb lists it. This chain connects TRBV6-2 or TRBV6-3 to TRBJ2-2. Per germline, CDR1 MNHEY and CDR2 SVGEGT. The CDR3 length equals 13 residues, ends included. The CDR3 spells CASSYRDTGELSS.

Many counts were recorded for this clonotype. The V and J genes are TRBV7-9 and TRBJ2-1, with TRBD2 matching 9 bases. V shed 5 bases, J shed 7 bases, and the junction held 6 bases outside the gene matches. The CDR3 loop spans 14 amino acids. Germline V gene sequence: CDR1 SEHNR, CDR2 FQNEAQ (reference sequence). The DNA for the CDR3 is TGTGCCAGCAGCACGACTAGCGGTAGGAATGAGCAGTTCTTC. This encodes CASSTTSGRNEQFF.

This clonotype appeared a single time. This chain joins TRBV5-5 and TRBJ2-5, with D hard to call. CDR1 SGHKS and CDR2 YYEKEE come from the germline V gene (reference sequence). The CDR3 has 10 residues. V dropped 7 bases and J dropped 7 bases, with 8 bases sitting between them. The CDR3 spells CASPRVTQYF. Written as DNA, the CDR3 is TGTGCCAGCCCCCGGGTGACCCAGTACTTC.

V gene TRBV6-1 combines with J gene TRBJ1-5; D gene uncertain. Germline V gene lookup returns CDR1 MNHNS and CDR2 SASEGT. The CDR3 has 13 residues. The CDR3 sequence is CATLERVNQPQHF. CDR3 in DNA: TGTGCAACCCTGGAAAGGGTCAATCAGCCCCAGCATTTT.

This clonotype was picked up many times. The genes are TRBV24-1 and TRBJ2-6; the D gene is possibly TRBD2 (6 bases). The germline V gene encodes CDR1 KGHDR and CDR2 SFDVKD. There are 16 residues in the CDR3. V gave up 4 bases and J gave up 4 bases, with 13 bases separating them. The CDR3 DNA is TGTGCCACCAGTGAGCACCGGGACTCCGGGGCCAACGTCCTGACTTTC. This translates into CATSEHRDSGANVLTF.

On this clonotype: This sequence may be a read error, since a much larger clone differs from it by one base. The chain couples TRBV18 to TRBJ2-7; 7 bases map to TRBD1. The CDR3 is 15 amino acids. CDR1 and CDR2 (germline): KGHSH, LQKENI. The CDR3 here is CTSSPLRDSSYEQYF. As DNA, the CDR3 is TGTACCAGCTCACCGCTCCGGGACAGTTCCTACGAGCAGTACTTC.